This T cell receptor (beta chain) came from a study of blood T cell repertoires in COVID-19. This clone has a handful of counts. Sequencing was performed with immunoSEQ multiplex PCR; in TCRdb, only in-frame clones are kept and a portion is missing. The table has some 350,000 clones, approximately 82% seen once; the top ten hold 2.5% to 3%. The V segment lost 3 bases and the J segment 8 bases; nucleotides outside the gene matches: 9. The V gene's germline CDR1 is GTSNPN and CDR2 SVGIG (reference sequence). This CDR3 is 15 amino acids long. The source of this sequence is a man aged 25-45 years with active or convalescent COVID-19. The chain is built from TRBV30 and TRBJ2-1; 11 bases fit TRBD2. The source material was peripheral blood. The CDR3 protein is CAWSRIAGGVDEQFF. CDR3 nucleotide sequence: TGTGCCTGGAGCCGTATAGCGGGAGGGGTGGATGAGCAGTTCTTC.